This T cell receptor (beta chain) appears in the sequencing data of a study of response to subunit inactivated influenza vaccine. Via MiXCR, TCRdb re-called the RT-PCR reads, giving one row per CDR3 protein. The table lists hundreds of thousands of distinct CDR3 sequences, 15% to 18% of them singletons. Concerning this clonotype itself: Its antigen remains unidentified.

Broader study findings: Seasonal influenza vaccination, on each occasion, was suggested by the authors to recruit few new T cells.

V gave up 5 bases and J gave up 4 bases, with 15 bases separating them. This CDR3 has 15 amino acids. Germline loops: CDR1 SEHNR, CDR2 FQNEAQ (reference sequence). The V gene is TRBV7-9, the J gene TRBJ2-1, with D possibly matching TRBD1 (5 bases). The material was PBMCs from blood, obtained 11 to 12 days after vaccination. The TCR was taken from a man aged 50-59 years who received an inactivated influenza vaccine. The CDR3 region is CASSQLTDLYNEQFF. Written as DNA, the CDR3 is TGTGCCAGCAGCCAATTGACAGACCTTTACAATGAGCAGTTCTTC.